The 6 T cell receptor beta chains in this list originate from one sample, sequenced in a study of cytomegalovirus exposure and HLA in healthy donors. 13 Jbeta primers and 60 Vbeta primers were used for the PCR. TCRdb's table, derived via immunoSEQ multiplex PCR, lists solely in-frame clones and lacks some. The table lists roughly 100,000 clones, under 80% of them singletons. Source material: PBMCs. The receptors derive from a man between 60 and 70 years old in good health and CMV-seronegative.

This clone was found once. The rearrangement joins TRBV5-5 to TRBJ2-1, with TRBD1 matching over 8 bases. Germline V gene data show CDR1 as SGHKS and CDR2 as YYEKEE (reference sequence). The CDR3 covers 16 residues. Germline trimming cut 0 bases from V and 2 bases from J; bases unmatched to any gene: 4. The CDR3 bases are TGTGCCAGCAGCTTGGACAGGGGGATTCCCTACAATGAGCAGTTCTTC. It translates to CASSLDRGIPYNEQFF.

This rearrangement joins TRBV11-3 to TRBJ1-1; 9 bases agree with TRBD1. Germline lookup yields CDR1 SGHNT and CDR2 YENEEA. After removal of 2 bases from V and 2 bases from J, the junction contained 6 bases not matched to a gene. The CDR3 spans 16 residues. The CDR3 DNA is TGTGCCAGCAGCTTATTCCGGACAGGGGAAAACACTGAAGCTTTCTTT. Protein sequence: CASSLFRTGENTEAFF.

The chain carries TRBV6-5 and TRBJ1-5; no clear D. The CDR3 sequence is 14 residues long. The V gene lost 4 bases and the J gene lost 2 bases, with 9 bases spanning the gap. The germline gives CDR1 MNHEY, CDR2 SVGAGI. The CDR3 spells CASSSVSGNQPQHF. The CDR3 bases are TGTGCCAGCAGTTCAGTCAGTGGCAATCAGCCCCAGCATTTT.

This sequence joins TRBV9 and TRBJ1-6, with a tentative D call TRBD1 (5 bases). The length of the CDR3 is 15 residues. Trimming stripped 6 bases from V and 7 bases from J, with 17 bases between. The germline gives CDR1 SGDLS, CDR2 YYNGEE. The CDR3 loop is CASTPDSLGNSPLHF. The CDR3 DNA reads as TGTGCCAGCACCCCTGACAGTCTTGGGAATTCACCCCTCCACTTT. Drawing the rest from reference TRBV9 and TRBJ1-6, the complete variable domain is DSGVTQTPKHLITATGQRVTLRCSPRSGDLSVYWYQQSLDQGLQFLIQYYNGEERAKGNILERFSAQQFPDLHSELNLSSLELGDSALYFCASTPDSLGNSPLHFGNGTRLTVT.

The chain links TRBV6-6 to TRBJ1-5; 7 bases are shared with TRBD1. V trimming: 6 bases; J trimming: 5 bases; junction bases outside the gene matches: 7. The CDR3 is 14 amino acids. From germline, CDR1 is MNHNY and CDR2 SVGAGI (reference sequence). CDR3 sequence reads: CASRTRQGDQPQHF. DNA of the CDR3: TGTGCCAGCAGAACCCGACAGGGCGATCAGCCCCAGCATTTT.

The V call is TRBV7-2, the J call TRBJ2-3, with a possible D match to TRBD1 (7 bases). The ends were cut back, 4 bases at V and 6 bases at J, with 11 bases in the middle. This CDR3 comprises 13 residues. CDR1 is SGHTA and CDR2 is FQGNSA in the germline V gene. In DNA form, the CDR3 reads TGTGCCAGCAGCTCAGGGGGGTGGGATACGCAGTATTTT. The encoded protein is CASSSGGWDTQYF.